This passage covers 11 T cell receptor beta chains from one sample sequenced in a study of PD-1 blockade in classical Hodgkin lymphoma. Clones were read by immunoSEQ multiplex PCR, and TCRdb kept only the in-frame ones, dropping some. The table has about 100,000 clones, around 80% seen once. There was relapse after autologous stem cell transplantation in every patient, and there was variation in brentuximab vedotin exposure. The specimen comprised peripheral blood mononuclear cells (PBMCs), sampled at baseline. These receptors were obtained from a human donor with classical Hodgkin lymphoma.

The CDR3 region is CASSVGSGVQWEQYF. The CDR3 DNA is TGTGCCAGCAGCGTAGGGAGTGGGGTCCAATGGGAGCAGTACTTC. The chain employs TRBV9 and TRBJ2-7; D not certain. The germline V and J ends were trimmed by 0 bases and 7 bases, with 17 bases remaining between them. CDR1 is SGDLS and CDR2 is YYNGEE in the germline V gene. The CDR3 loop spans 15 amino acids.

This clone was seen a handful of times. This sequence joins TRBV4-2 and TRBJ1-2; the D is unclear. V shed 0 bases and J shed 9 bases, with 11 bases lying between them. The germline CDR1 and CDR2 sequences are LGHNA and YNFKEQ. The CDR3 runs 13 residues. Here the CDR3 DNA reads TGTGCCAGCAGCCAAGAATCGGCCCGGAGCTACACCTTC. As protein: CASSQESARSYTF.

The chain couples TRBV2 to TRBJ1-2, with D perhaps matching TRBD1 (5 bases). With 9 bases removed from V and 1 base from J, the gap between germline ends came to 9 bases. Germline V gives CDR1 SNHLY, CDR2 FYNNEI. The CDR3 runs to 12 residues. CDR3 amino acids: CASQGGNYGYTF. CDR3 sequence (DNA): TGTGCCAGTCAGGGAGGTAACTATGGCTACACCTTC.

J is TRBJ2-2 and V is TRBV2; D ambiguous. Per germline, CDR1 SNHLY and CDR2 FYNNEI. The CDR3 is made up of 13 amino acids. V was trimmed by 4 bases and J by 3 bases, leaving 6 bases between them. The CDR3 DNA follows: TGTGCCAGCAGTGTGGGGTACACCGGGGAGCTGTTTTTT. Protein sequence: CASSVGYTGELFF.

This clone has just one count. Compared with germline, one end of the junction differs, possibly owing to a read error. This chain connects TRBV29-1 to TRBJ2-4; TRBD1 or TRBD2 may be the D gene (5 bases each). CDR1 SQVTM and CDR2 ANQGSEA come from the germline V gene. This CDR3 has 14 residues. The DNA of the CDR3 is TGCAGCGCCGCGGGTGGGACGGGCAAAAACGTTCAGTACTTC. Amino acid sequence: CSAAGGTGKNVQYF.

In nucleotides, the CDR3 is TGTGCCAGCAGCCCCAGGCCGGGTCAGCCCCAGCATTTT. This codes for CASSPRPGQPQHF. The chain recombines TRBV7-3 with TRBJ1-5, with no clear D. The CDR3 totals 13 residues. V lost 5 bases and J 6 bases, leaving 11 bases between the germline ends. Germline V gene lookup returns CDR1 SGHTA and CDR2 FQGTGA.

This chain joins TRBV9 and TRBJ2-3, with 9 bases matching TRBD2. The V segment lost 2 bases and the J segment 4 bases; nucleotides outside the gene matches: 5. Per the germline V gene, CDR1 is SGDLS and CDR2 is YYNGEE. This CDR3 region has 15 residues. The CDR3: CASSVLAGMSDTQYF. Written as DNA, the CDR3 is TGTGCCAGCAGCGTTCTAGCGGGAATGTCAGATACGCAGTATTTT.

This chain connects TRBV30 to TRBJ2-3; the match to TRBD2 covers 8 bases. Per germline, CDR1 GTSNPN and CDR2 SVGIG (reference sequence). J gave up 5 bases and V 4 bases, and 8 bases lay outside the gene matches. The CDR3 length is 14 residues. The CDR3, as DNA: TGTGCCTGGATGCGTGCGGGAGGACGAGATACGCAGTATTTT. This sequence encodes CAWMRAGGRDTQYF.

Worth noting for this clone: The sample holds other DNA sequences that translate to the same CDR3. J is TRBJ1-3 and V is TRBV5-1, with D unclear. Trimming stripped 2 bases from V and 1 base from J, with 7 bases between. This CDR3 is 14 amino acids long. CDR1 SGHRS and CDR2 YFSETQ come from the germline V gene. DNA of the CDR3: TGCGCCAGCAGCTTAGACATTTCTGGAAACACCATATATTTT. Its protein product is CASSLDISGNTIYF.

CDR3 in DNA: TGTGCCAGCATGCCCTCTCAGGGCAATGAGCAGTTCTTC. Protein: CASMPSQGNEQFF. This rearrangement joins TRBV5-4 to TRBJ2-1; D may be TRBD1 (5 bases). With 6 bases removed from V and 6 bases from J, the gap between germline ends came to 13 bases. CDR1 SGHNT and CDR2 YYREEE come from the germline V gene (reference sequence). The CDR3 has 13 amino acids.

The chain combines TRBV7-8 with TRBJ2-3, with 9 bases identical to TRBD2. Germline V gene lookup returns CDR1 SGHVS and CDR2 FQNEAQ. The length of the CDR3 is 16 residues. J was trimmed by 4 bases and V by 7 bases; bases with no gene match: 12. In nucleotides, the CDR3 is TGTGCCAGCACCGCAAGGGCTAGCGGGACTCCAGATACGCAGTATTTT. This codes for CASTARASGTPDTQYF.